A selection of T cell receptor beta chains follows, all from one sample in a study of blood T cell repertoires in COVID-19. Some clones are missing from TCRdb's copy, which holds only in-frame ones; the method was immunoSEQ multiplex PCR. The sample has 150,000 to 200,000 clones; almost 80% are singletons. Sequenced input: PBMCs or T cells enriched from blood (not recorded which). All receptors come from a woman aged 45-65 years who had recovered from COVID-19. Each CDR3 is given with its conserved first and last residue. The D gene is left open where the match is weak. Clone size is shown for a subset of rows, as once, few, many or a class of expanded clone.

j_gene,v_gene,d_gene,abundance,CDR3nt,CDR3aa
TRBJ1-2,TRBV7-2,TRBD1,once,TGTGCCAGCAGCGACAGGGGGATCGGCTATGGCTACACCTTC,CASSDRGIGYGYTF
TRBJ2-1,TRBV18,TRBD2,.,TGTGCCAGCTCACCACCAAACAGCGGGAGGGCCAGTGTTACAAATGAGCAGTTCTTC,CASSPPNSGRASVTNEQFF
TRBJ1-4,TRBV14,.,.,TGTGCCAGCAGCCAAGCCCCCAGGGAAAAACTGTTTTTT,CASSQAPREKLFF
TRBJ2-7,TRBV15,TRBD2,few,TGTGCCACCAGCGAACGACAACCAGGGAGGGCGGGCGAGCAGTACTTC,CATSERQPGRAGEQYF
TRBJ1-1,TRBV18,.,.,TGTGCCAGCTCAATTCAGTTTGAAGCTTTCTTT,CASSIQFEAFF
TRBJ2-5,TRBV28,TRBD2,.,TGTGCCAGCAGAACTAGCGGGAGGTTAAAGACCCAGTACTTC,CASRTSGRLKTQYF
TRBJ2-7,TRBV19,.,once,TGTGCCAGTAGTATTCCGGGTTACGAGCAGTACTTC,CASSIPGYEQYF
TRBJ2-3,TRBV14,.,.,TGTGCCAGCAGCCAAGCCAACAGGGGAGGAGATACGCAGTATTTT,CASSQANRGGDTQYF
TRBJ1-1,TRBV19,.,.,TGTGCCAGTAGTGAGAAGAACACTGAAGCTTTCTTT,CASSEKNTEAFF
TRBJ2-1,TRBV28,TRBD1,.,TGTGCCAGCAGCGCCGGGACAGGGAACTACAATGAGCAGTTCTTC,CASSAGTGNYNEQFF
TRBJ2-3,TRBV27,.,.,TGTGCCAGCAGTGGACTGATAAACACAGATACGCAGTATTTT,CASSGLINTDTQYF
TRBJ2-6,TRBV18,.,.,TGTGCCAGCTCACCAAATTACTCTGGGGCCAACGTCCTGACTTTC,CASSPNYSGANVLTF
TRBJ2-7,TRBV7-6,TRBD2,.,TGTGCCAGCAGCACAAACACGGGACTAGGATTGACGTACTTC,CASSTNTGLGLTYF
TRBJ2-1,TRBV30,TRBD2,.,TGTGCCTGGAGGGGACTAGCGGGAGGTCAGTACAATGAGCAGTTCTTC,CAWRGLAGGQYNEQFF
TRBJ1-2,TRBV28,TRBD1,few,TGTGCCAGCAGTTCACAGGGGGCGCCCTATGGCTACACCTTC,CASSSQGAPYGYTF
TRBJ2-3,TRBV6-6,TRBD1,.,TGTGCCAGCAGTCAACCCCCAGGGGGAGTAATCGGTACGCAGTATTTT,CASSQPPGGVIGTQYF
TRBJ2-3,TRBV2,TRBD2,.,TGTGCCAGCAGACGAGCGGGAGTTGTAGATACGCAGTATTTT,CASRRAGVVDTQYF
TRBJ2-5,TRBV7-2,TRBD2,.,TGTGCCAGCAGACTAGGACTAGCGGGAGTGGAGGGCGAGACCCAGTACTTC,CASRLGLAGVEGETQYF